The next 5 T cell receptor beta chains were all read from a single sample in a study of blood T cell repertoires in COVID-19. The table came from immunoSEQ multiplex PCR; TCRdb's copy has only in-frame clones and leaves some out. The table has 250,000 or so clones, about 88% seen once; the top ten hold about 5.2%. Sequenced sample: peripheral blood. These receptors were taken from an older woman with COVID-19, enrolled during active disease.

This clone has just one count. The chain has TRBV3-1 (or the pseudogene TRBV3-2) and TRBJ1-1; D call uncertain. The CDR3 consists of 12 residues. Germline-derived CDR1 and CDR2 are LGHDT and YNNKEL (reference sequence). Trimming removed 4 bases from V and 5 bases from J, with 8 bases in between. The CDR3, as DNA: TGTGCCAGCAGCCCCCGCGGGACTGAAGCTTTCTTT. Amino acids: CASSPRGTEAFF.

The genes are TRBV28 and TRBJ2-7, with 12 bases identical to TRBD2. Per germline, CDR1 MDHEN and CDR2 SYDVKM. V shed 3 bases, J shed 0 bases, and the junction held 9 bases outside the gene matches. CDR3 size: 18 residues. CDR3 protein: CASSFSGLAGWSSYEQYF. The CDR3, as DNA: TGTGCCAGCAGTTTTTCCGGACTAGCGGGATGGAGCTCCTACGAGCAGTACTTC.

This sequence joins TRBV5-1 and TRBJ2-1; 7 bases match TRBD2. The junction had 13 bases not matched to a gene; V was cut back by 4 bases and J by 6 bases. The germline gives CDR1 SGHRS, CDR2 YFSETQ. The CDR3 consists of 16 residues. The CDR3 DNA reads as TGCGCCAGCAGCAGCTTGTCGATACTAGCGCCCAATGAGCAGTTCTTC. This codes for CASSSLSILAPNEQFF.

This chain links TRBV9 with TRBJ1-6, with TRBD1 as a possible D gene (5 bases). The V gene lost 2 bases and the J gene lost 6 bases, with 12 bases spanning the gap. This CDR3 has 15 amino acids. Germline CDR1 and CDR2: SGDLS and YYNGEE. The DNA for the CDR3 is TGTGCCAGCAGCGTCCAGGGTGAAGGTAATTCACCCCTCCACTTT. This translates into CASSVQGEGNSPLHF.

The rearrangement joins TRBV7-2 to TRBJ2-7; D is perhaps TRBD2 (5 bases). Germline CDR1 reads SGHTA; CDR2 reads FQGNSA. This CDR3 has 14 amino acids. Trimming took off 5 bases at V and 0 bases at J, with 11 bases between the two ends. CDR3 nucleotides: TGTGCCAGCAGCCAGGACTTTAGCTCCTACGAGCAGTACTTC. Amino acid sequence: CASSQDFSSYEQYF.